The rows below give T cell receptor beta chains drawn from one sample of a study of control samples from healthy donors and cancer patients. Produced via immunoSEQ multiplex PCR; TCRdb's table is partial and in-frame only. The sample includes tens of thousands of clones, 88% seen only once; the top ten take approximately 15%. Sequenced sample: blood. The source of these receptors is a woman aged 70-85 years in good health. The conserved cysteine and the conserved F or W are not part of the CDR3 here. A D gene is named only where the DNA matches it firmly. The size entry is marked missing in some rows and otherwise reads once, few, many or a size class.

clone_size	v_call	j_call	d_call	cdr3_aa
-	TRBV19	TRBJ2-2	-	ASSILSGGANTGELF
once	TRBV5-1	TRBJ2-2	TRBD2	ASTRLAGVSTGELF
-	TRBV7-9	TRBJ1-5	-	ASSFEGLQPQH
-	TRBV7-9	TRBJ2-1	-	ASSLGGVANEQF
-	TRBV5-4	TRBJ2-6	-	ASSIPLIRTSGANVLT
-	TRBV19	TRBJ1-2	-	ASSTTGAANYGYT
-	TRBV19	TRBJ1-1	-	ASSQQVGKAF
-	TRBV7-9	TRBJ1-6	TRBD1	ASSLVVGTGRLSYSPLH
-	TRBV5-1	TRBJ2-3	TRBD2	ASSGLAGVKGTDTQY
-	TRBV25-1	TRBJ1-2	-	ASSESGSYGYT
-	TRBV19	TRBJ2-2	TRBD2	ASRKPGLAGLNTGELF
-	TRBV10-1	TRBJ2-2	-	ASGDTGELF
-	TRBV27	TRBJ1-2	-	ASSLYWDGTANYGYT
-	TRBV6-6	TRBJ1-2	TRBD1	ASRDRGRHYGYT
once	TRBV3-1/TRBV3-2	TRBJ2-1	TRBD2	ASSRGLAFVNNEQF
-	TRBV18	TRBJ2-5	-	ASSPYVGRGETQY
-	TRBV5-4	TRBJ2-7	-	ASSSEQAYEQY
-	TRBV15	TRBJ1-4	TRBD1	ATSRDRTGKLF
-	TRBV5-8	TRBJ2-3	-	ASSLSATGTQY
-	TRBV6-5	TRBJ1-6	-	ASSSAGTNSPLH
-	TRBV5-5	TRBJ2-3	-	ASSLGGDTQY
-	TRBV7-8	TRBJ2-2	-	ASSLSGVRSRTGELF
-	TRBV5-1	TRBJ2-7	TRBD2	ASIYVLAGDHCEQY
-	TRBV13	TRBJ2-7	-	ASSLSRNYEQY
-	TRBV7-2	TRBJ2-5	-	ASSPPRRGWGETQY
once	TRBV6-2/TRBV6-3	TRBJ1-5	TRBD1	ASSYSRDRGGNQPQH
-	TRBV6-2/TRBV6-3	TRBJ2-1	TRBD2	ASSYLAGKGYNEQF
-	TRBV10-2	TRBJ2-1	-	ASSGLGGSEQF
-	TRBV6-6	TRBJ2-7	TRBD1	ASSRTTPGTGGADEQY
-	TRBV10-3	TRBJ1-1	-	AISVDGTSTEAF
-	TRBV27	TRBJ2-5	TRBD2	ASSLSGGGRETQY
-	TRBV4-3	TRBJ2-7	TRBD2	ASSQGTGTSGSYEQY
-	TRBV3-1/TRBV3-2	TRBJ2-3	TRBD2	ASSPTPLAGDTDTQY
-	TRBV6-1	TRBJ1-3	-	ASSDQWASGNTIY
-	TRBV6-6	TRBJ1-1	-	ASSSFQEPENAEAF
-	TRBV6-6	TRBJ1-1	TRBD1	ASSMGTENTEAF
-	TRBV6-1	TRBJ1-6	-	ASSDTIYNSPLH
-	TRBV30	TRBJ2-7	-	AWTEGTRYEQY
-	TRBV7-3	TRBJ2-6	-	ASSLRANVLT
-	TRBV9	TRBJ2-1	TRBD2	ASSVGASGSGVSSYNEQF
-	TRBV19	TRBJ1-3	-	ASRGDRTNSGNTIY
once	TRBV10-2	TRBJ2-3	-	ASSPTDTQY
-	TRBV6-5	TRBJ1-5	-	ASIKDIGNQPQH
-	TRBV4-3	TRBJ1-2	-	ASSQLVGASNYGYT
few	TRBV3-1/TRBV3-2	TRBJ2-1	-	ASSQDSFRGANNEQF
-	TRBV7-2	TRBJ1-2	-	ASSLDPRGRNYGYT
-	TRBV25-1	TRBJ1-5	TRBD1	ASSDTGTGGPQPQH
few	TRBV5-4	TRBJ1-1	-	ASSAWGGSEAF